This T cell receptor beta chain was sequenced in a study of blood T cells in healthy people across ages (dated by TCRdb to between 2015 and 2017). In terms of the full investigation: In model experiments, template switching captured about one uniquely barcoded TCR beta cDNA molecule for every two T cells. The study analyzed two additional independent replicas of 1 million unique cDNA reads from the same blood draw for two donors, one aged 18 to 29 and one aged 80 or older. Donors were grouped into four age groups: young (average approximately 16 years), middle-aged (less than 40), aged (about 60) and long-lived (about 82). Age-related changes in TCR beta repertoire diversity were measured in the study by deep sequencing normalized with unique cDNA molecular identifiers. Donors of different ages were randomly distributed across sequencing lanes to avoid experimental bias. What the study reported, not specific to this receptor: Conclusive comparison of naive and antigen-experienced compartments was prevented by the profiling of bulk unsorted PBMCs. Compared with the aged group, the long-lived group had more naive CD4+ T cells, fewer expanded clones and increased TCR diversity, a pattern suggesting age selection. Observed TCR beta diversity correlated strongly with the percentage of naive T cells measured by flow cytometry. Estimates of total diversity based on one million sequenced T cells were regarded as lower bounds and as underestimates. Because donor CMV infection status was unknown, age-related changes in expanded clonotypes were potentially confounded. As age increased, observed TCR beta diversity per million T cells dropped in a roughly linear way, and a significant reduction was already evident by age about 40.

Library preparation employed 5' RACE. The reads were generated on an Illumina HiSeq 2500. A second roughly 7 to 12 cycle PCR used a sample-barcoded 5' primer and a J-beta primer mix. A unique molecular identifier was introduced onto each TCR beta cDNA molecule by a template-switch 5' adaptor carrying 12 random nucleotides. Each sample yielded at least 3 million CDR3-containing paired-end reads. The Mint cDNA synthesis kit, primed by a TRBC-specific oligonucleotide, was used to synthesize first-strand cDNA from all RNA. After uracil-DNA glycosylase treatment, a first 18-cycle PCR used universal primers M1SS and BC2_uni_R on all cDNA. Regarding the original processing steps: For normalization, 1 million high-quality reads, each with a distinct molecular identifier, were randomly selected from each sample. Reads sharing molecular identifiers were discarded rather than binned into consensus sequences. CDR3 identification, clonotype clustering and error correction used MiTCR with a Q25 quality threshold and the strictest error-elimination algorithm. A nonparametric unseen species model using Euler transformation provided a lower-bound estimate of total TCR beta diversity. TCRdb redid the processing of the public reads, applying fastp at Q25 and MiXCR, and retained in-frame beta chains. Each entry merges the rows of one CDR3 protein and shows their most common DNA and genes. TCRdb, rather than the study authors, made the V and J calls. The sample profile shows approximately 1.5 million distinct CDR3 sequences; approximately 43% of them were found once. The ten largest clones capture 4% of the sample.

Systemically healthy Caucasian individuals from Russia, some 38 in total and aged about 6 to 95 years, were included as donors. About 9.8 milliliters of peripheral blood were drawn from each donor into EDTA-treated Vacutainer tubes. PBMCs were isolated by Ficoll-Paque density-gradient centrifugation, with at least 6 million obtained per sample. Trizol reagent was used to extract total RNA from PBMCs, with at least 5.5 micrograms per sample. The percentages of naive CD45RAhigh/CD27high T cells were determined by flow cytometry on a PBMC aliquot from every donor. The germline V gene (reference sequence) supplies CDR1 SEHNR and CDR2 FQNEAQ. Counted from cysteine to phenylalanine, this CDR3 has 13 amino acids. Kept here is only the CDR3 DNA, which spans 39 bases and is read in frame from base 1. V sheds 10 bases and J sheds 1 base, leaving 14 bases between their ends. Of note for this clonotype: No cognate antigen has been identified for it. Base qualities are not recorded, but no much larger clone differs from it by a single base.

Recombination connected TRBV7-9 to TRBJ2-7; the D region may be TRBD1 or TRBD2, each matching 5 bases equally. The clonotype originates from a woman aged 18-29 years in good health. Specimen: blood. Here is the DNA: TGTGCCACTCAACCGTGGGGGTCCTACGAGCAGTACTTC. It codes for CATQPWGSYEQYF.